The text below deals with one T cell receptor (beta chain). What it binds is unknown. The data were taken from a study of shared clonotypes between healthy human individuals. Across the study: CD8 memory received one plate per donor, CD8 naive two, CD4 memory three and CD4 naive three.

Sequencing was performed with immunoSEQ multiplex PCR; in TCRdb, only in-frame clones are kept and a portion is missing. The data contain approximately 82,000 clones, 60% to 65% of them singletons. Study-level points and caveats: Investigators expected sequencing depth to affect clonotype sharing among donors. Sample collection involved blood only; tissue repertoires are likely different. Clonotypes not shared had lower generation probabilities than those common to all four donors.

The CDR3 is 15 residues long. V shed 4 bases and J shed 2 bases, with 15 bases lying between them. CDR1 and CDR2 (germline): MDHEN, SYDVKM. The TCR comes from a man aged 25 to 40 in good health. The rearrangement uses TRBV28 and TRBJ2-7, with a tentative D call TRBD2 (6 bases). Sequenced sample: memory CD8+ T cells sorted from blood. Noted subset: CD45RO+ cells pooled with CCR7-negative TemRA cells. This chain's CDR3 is CASSYERESPYEQYF. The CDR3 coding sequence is TGTGCCAGCAGTTATGAACGGGAGAGCCCCTACGAGCAGTACTTC.